The rows below give T cell receptor beta chains drawn from one sample of a study of cytomegalovirus exposure and HLA in healthy donors. Some clones are missing from TCRdb's copy, which holds only in-frame ones; the method was immunoSEQ multiplex PCR. The sample has 110,000 or so clones, about 80% seen once. The sequencing sample was made of PBMCs. These receptors were collected from a woman aged 45 to 65 in good health and CMV-seropositive. CDR3s include the opening cysteine and the closing phenylalanine or tryptophan. The order of the fields is V gene, CDR3 length, J gene, D gene, clone size, CDR3 DNA, CDR3 protein. A D gene is named only where the DNA matches it firmly. Expanded clones are given a class, and other clones once, few, many or no size at all.

V: TRBV27
length: 13
J: TRBJ2-3
D: .
size: .
DNA: TGTGCCAGCAGACAAGCTAGCCCGGATACGCAGTATTTT
CDR3: CASRQASPDTQYF

V: TRBV9
length: 14
J: TRBJ1-3
D: .
size: .
DNA: TGTGCCAGCAGCGCACAACTACGGGGAAACACCATATATTTT
CDR3: CASSAQLRGNTIYF

V: TRBV5-4
length: 14
J: TRBJ2-1
D: TRBD2
size: .
DNA: TGTGCCAGCAGCTTAAGCGGGAGCCGATATGAGCAGTTCTTC
CDR3: CASSLSGSRYEQFF

V: TRBV6-5
length: 13
J: TRBJ1-2
D: TRBD1
size: .
DNA: TGTGCCAGCAGTTACTCCGACAGGGGTGGCTACACCTTC
CDR3: CASSYSDRGGYTF

V: TRBV4-1
length: 16
J: TRBJ2-5
D: TRBD1
size: once
DNA: TGCGCCAGCAGCCAAGATAGTCAGGGGGCGGGAGAGACCCAGTACTTC
CDR3: CASSQDSQGAGETQYF

V: TRBV9
length: 15
J: TRBJ2-7
D: TRBD2
size: few
DNA: TGTGCCAGCAGCGTAGGGCTAGCGGGGCTCTACGAGCAGTACTTC
CDR3: CASSVGLAGLYEQYF

V: TRBV2
length: 13
J: TRBJ2-1
D: TRBD2
size: once
DNA: TGTGCCAGCGGCCGGGGAAGGGAGGGTGAGCAGTTCTTC
CDR3: CASGRGREGEQFF

V: TRBV2
length: 13
J: TRBJ2-7
D: TRBD1
size: .
DNA: TGTGCCAGCACCCGGGACAGGGGATACGAGCAGTACTTC
CDR3: CASTRDRGYEQYF

V: TRBV4-2
length: 19
J: TRBJ1-6
D: .
size: once
DNA: TGTGCCAGCAGCCCTCCTCCCCTCCTCGGAGGCACCTATAATTCACCCCTCCACTTT
CDR3: CASSPPPLLGGTYNSPLHF

V: TRBV6-5
length: 13
J: TRBJ1-1
D: .
size: once
DNA: TGTGCCAGCAGGGGACTGTCGAACACTGAAGCTTTCTTT
CDR3: CASRGLSNTEAFF

V: TRBV5-1
length: 16
J: TRBJ2-3
D: .
size: .
DNA: TGCGCCAGCAGCTTGGCGTTTGGCGGGAGCACAGATACGCAGTATTTT
CDR3: CASSLAFGGSTDTQYF

V: TRBV7-2
length: 13
J: TRBJ1-2
D: TRBD1
size: .
DNA: TGTGCCAGCAGCTTAGGGGGACAGGGCGGCTACACCTTC
CDR3: CASSLGGQGGYTF

V: TRBV5-4
length: 14
J: TRBJ1-1
D: .
size: .
DNA: TGTGCCAGCAGCTTGGCTCAGGAGGGAACTGAAGCTTTCTTT
CDR3: CASSLAQEGTEAFF

V: TRBV25-1
length: 14
J: TRBJ2-5
D: .
size: .
DNA: TGTGCCAGCAGTGGACACAGGGATTTGGAGACCCAGTACTTC
CDR3: CASSGHRDLETQYF

V: TRBV9
length: 13
J: TRBJ1-1
D: .
size: .
DNA: TGTGCCAGTTCGCGGGCCATGAACACTGAAGCTTTCTTT
CDR3: CASSRAMNTEAFF

V: TRBV18
length: 16
J: TRBJ2-1
D: .
size: .
DNA: TGTGCCAGCTCACCTGGACAGACAGCAAGCTACAATGAGCAGTTCTTC
CDR3: CASSPGQTASYNEQFF

V: TRBV19
length: 14
J: TRBJ2-3
D: TRBD2
size: .
DNA: TGTGCCAGTAGTACCCAGGGAGGGTCAGATACGCAGTATTTT
CDR3: CASSTQGGSDTQYF

V: TRBV7-9
length: 18
J: TRBJ1-1
D: .
size: .
DNA: TGTGCCAGCAGCCTAGGAGGGCGGGGATTGGCTTTTGACACTGAAGCTTTCTTT
CDR3: CASSLGGRGLAFDTEAFF

V: TRBV5-4
length: 14
J: TRBJ1-6
D: .
size: .
DNA: TGTGCCAGCAGACCACAGGGCACGGAATCACCCCTCCACTTT
CDR3: CASRPQGTESPLHF

V: TRBV5-1
length: 15
J: TRBJ2-5
D: TRBD1
size: .
DNA: TGCGCCAGCAGCGTAGGGACAGGGGGACAAGAGACCCAGTACTTC
CDR3: CASSVGTGGQETQYF

V: TRBV6-1
length: 16
J: TRBJ2-2
D: .
size: .
DNA: TGTGCCAGCAGTGGAGGCCAGGGGAGGAACACCGGGGAGCTGTTTTTT
CDR3: CASSGGQGRNTGELFF

V: TRBV4-2
length: 16
J: TRBJ1-1
D: TRBD1
size: .
DNA: TGTGCCAGCAGCCAAGCATACCCAGGGGGGAGCACTGAAGCTTTCTTT
CDR3: CASSQAYPGGSTEAFF

V: TRBV18
length: 16
J: TRBJ2-2
D: TRBD2
size: .
DNA: TGTGCCAGCTCACCAAGCCCTAGCGGGGCGACCGGGGAGCTGTTTTTT
CDR3: CASSPSPSGATGELFF

V: TRBV5-1
length: 12
J: TRBJ1-2
D: .
size: once
DNA: TGCGCCAGCAGCTTGGACGTACGGGGCTACACCTTC
CDR3: CASSLDVRGYTF

V: TRBV7-9
length: 15
J: TRBJ2-7
D: .
size: .
DNA: TGTGCCAGCAGCTTCTGGGGTAGCGGCTCCTACGAGCAGTACTTC
CDR3: CASSFWGSGSYEQYF

V: TRBV28
length: 16
J: TRBJ1-1
D: .
size: .
DNA: TGTGCCAGCAGTTTATCCCGGGCAGGGAGGGACACTGAAGCTTTCTTT
CDR3: CASSLSRAGRDTEAFF

V: TRBV28
length: 11
J: TRBJ2-7
D: .
size: .
DNA: TGTGCCAGCAGTACCCCCAGCGAGCAGTACTTC
CDR3: CASSTPSEQYF

V: TRBV5-1
length: 15
J: TRBJ1-5
D: .
size: .
DNA: TGCGCCAGCAGCCCAGGAGGGAATAGCAATCAGCCCCAGCATTTT
CDR3: CASSPGGNSNQPQHF

V: TRBV19
length: 16
J: TRBJ2-2
D: .
size: .
DNA: TGTGCCAGTAGTATAGATATTAGCGGTTCGGCGGGGGAGCTGTTTTTT
CDR3: CASSIDISGSAGELFF